These 4 T cell receptor beta chains originate from one sample sequenced in a study of cytomegalovirus exposure and HLA in healthy donors (dated by TCRdb to about 2017). The library was generated by the immunoSEQ multiplex PCR assay. For the multiplex PCR, a mixture combining 60 forward primers for TCR Vbeta segments and 13 reverse primers for TCR Jbeta segments was used. The immuneACCESS repertoire file appears here via TCRdb, limited to in-frame rearrangements. These files lack a portion of the clones; in checked studies, under half of the deficit traces to unresolved V genes, and the cause of the others is not known. The sample has around 95,000 clones on record, around four fifths of them singletons. Around 3.2% of the sample rests with the top ten. Sequenced sample: PBMCs. Source of these receptors: a man under 40 in good health and CMV-seropositive.

The chain links TRBV27 to TRBJ2-7, with 7 positions matching TRBD1. The V gene's germline CDR1 is MNHEY and CDR2 SMNVEV (reference sequence). The trim removed 5 bases at V and 5 bases at J, leaving 9 bases unmatched. This CDR3 contains 14 residues. DNA for the CDR3: TGTGCCAGCAGTCTTACAGGGGTAGCCCACGAGCAGTACTTC. This gives the protein CASSLTGVAHEQYF.

This clone was detected a few times. This chain joins TRBV5-5 and TRBJ2-1; 9 bases match TRBD2. Germline CDR1 is SGHKS and CDR2 is YYEKEE (reference sequence). Trimming at V came to 2 bases and at J to 7 bases, leaving 10 bases not matched to a gene. The CDR3 extends over 16 amino acids. DNA of the CDR3: TGTGCCAGCAGCTTTAGCGGGAGCATCATGGGGAATGAGCAGTTCTTC. It is translated as CASSFSGSIMGNEQFF.

The J gene is TRBJ2-5, the V gene TRBV7-2; D might be TRBD2 (6 bases). The V end lost 0 bases, the J end lost 5 bases, and 13 bases lay between the germline ends. CDR3 length equals 15 residues. Germline loops: CDR1 SGHTA, CDR2 FQGNSA. The CDR3 coding sequence is TGTGCCAGCAGCTTAGCGACTAGTTCTCGGGAGACCCAGTACTTC. This encodes CASSLATSSRETQYF.

The chain recombines TRBV5-6 with TRBJ2-1; D uncertain. The V end lost 0 bases, the J end lost 5 bases, and 12 bases lay between the germline ends. Germline values: CDR1 SGHDT, CDR2 YYEEEE. The CDR3 totals 15 residues. The CDR3 loop is CASSLVDLPNNEQFF. In DNA form, the CDR3 reads TGTGCCAGCAGCTTGGTAGACTTGCCCAACAATGAGCAGTTCTTC.